The sequence of this T cell receptor (beta chain) was determined in a study of control samples from healthy donors and cancer patients. Clones were read by immunoSEQ multiplex PCR, and TCRdb kept only the in-frame ones, dropping some. The sample has 75,000 to 95,000 clones, just over 90% seen once. What was sequenced was blood. The TCR comes from a woman aged 18-30 years in good health.

CDR3: CSVAGTALGAEAFF. The CDR3, as DNA: TGCAGCGTTGCGGGTACGGCTTTGGGAGCCGAAGCTTTCTTT. V is TRBV29-1 and J is TRBJ1-1, with no clear D. The CDR3 loop spans 14 amino acids. Germline-derived CDR1 and CDR2 are SQVTM and ANQGSEA. V was clipped by 4 bases and J by 8 bases, with 20 bases between them.